The entry that follows covers one TCR beta chain sequence. The sample holds many counts of this clonotype. Its antigen is still unknown. No clone much larger than this one lies a single base away; base qualities are absent. The data originate from a study of T cells after yellow fever vaccination (dated by TCRdb to the late 2010s). Describing the broader study: The SMART-Seq v4 Ultra Low Input RNA kit was used to prepare libraries from fractions with low cell numbers. To follow T-cell clones before and after both primary and booster YFV17D yellow fever vaccination, bulk TCR alpha and beta repertoires underwent longitudinal sequencing. Two healthy male donors, one aged 18 to 30 and one aged 30 to 40 years, made up the cohort. Bulk PBMC replicates and cell subsets were isolated from blood drawn at multiple timepoints before and after both primary and secondary immunization. Study-wide conclusions, independent of this receptor: Compared with the primary T-cell response, the secondary T-cell response was weaker but faster, peaking on day 5 rather than day 15. Computational filtering was required because FACS-sorted repertoires could contain abundant contaminating clonotypes from the bulk population. After the booster, most clones that had expanded after primary vaccination were detected again (around 97% of CD4 and 88% of CD8), suggesting broad maintenance of memory. Only a couple of donors were included in the study, so the extent to which the findings can be generalized is limited. A small fraction of clonotypes appeared in both the CD4 and CD8 compartments, likely as a result of convergent recombination.

In the paper's terms, the treatment or condition label means: live attenuated yellow fever vaccine strain. PBMCs were isolated from peripheral blood using a standard Ficoll-Paque protocol. Dynabeads CD4 and CD8 positive selection kits were used to isolate the CD4 and CD8 T-cell fractions. RNA was extracted with TriZol from bulk PBMCs, CD4 and CD8 fractions, and dextramer-positive and dextramer-negative fractions. Sequences LGHNA (CDR1) and YSLEER (CDR2) are obtained from the germline V gene. The cysteine opens and the phenylalanine closes a CDR3 of 15 amino acids. Kept here is only the CDR3 DNA, which spans 45 bases and is read in frame from base 1. V sheds 1 base and J sheds 0 bases, leaving 8 bases between their ends. TCR cDNA was made using 5'RACE template switching, a step that added a universal primer site and unique molecular identifiers. Priming of cDNA synthesis was performed from both the TCR alpha and TCR beta constant segments. Libraries were amplified in two PCR steps, with sample barcodes and sequencing adapters added in the second step. Sequencing of libraries was performed on Illumina HiSeq 2500 (2x100 bp) or NovaSeq (2x150 bp). Processing in the source paper ran as follows. Demultiplexing of reads and collapsing into UMI consensus sequences were performed with MIGEC, and V(D)J alignment was carried out with MiXCR. Using edgeR on replicate PBMC samples, clonotypes were called vaccine-responding if FDR was below 0.01 and the log2 fold change was above 5 up to day 15. Bulk clonotypes were assigned CD4 or CD8 identity according to which sequenced CD4 or CD8 repertoire held them at higher abundance. Through fastp at Q25 and MiXCR, TCRdb rebuilt clones from the public reads, retaining in-frame beta chains. Entries that share a CDR3 protein sequence are merged under the most common genes and DNA. The V and J calls shown here were made by TCRdb, not taken from the authors' results. The sample table records roughly 50,000 distinct CDR3 sequences; roughly 7.3% of these occur just once. The ten largest account for 28% of the sample.

The receptor was derived from a young man who received the YFV17D yellow fever vaccine. The sequence is built from TRBV4-3 and TRBJ2-3, with an unclear D gene assignment. Sample: CD8+ T cells sorted from PBMCs, taken roughly 15 days after the first yellow fever vaccination. CDR3 protein: CASSQVHSSTDTQYF. The DNA sequence follows: TGCGCCAGCAGCCAAGTGCACAGTAGCACAGATACGCAGTATTTT.